One and the same sample provided the 25 T cell receptor beta chains below, sequenced in a study of shared clonotypes between healthy human individuals. TCRdb keeps only in-frame clones here, not all; method: immunoSEQ multiplex PCR. The sample includes fewer than 1.6 million clones, approximately 98.5% of them seen just once. Sequenced input: naive CD4+ T cells sorted from blood. As for subset: CD45RA+ positively selected. These receptors were collected from a man between 25 and 39 years old in good health.

This clone was detected once. The chain uses TRBV19 and TRBJ2-3, with 7 bases matching TRBD2. There are 16 residues in the CDR3. CDR1 and CDR2 (germline): LNHDA, SQIVND (reference sequence). The V gene end was trimmed by 8 bases and the J gene end by 0 bases; junction bases not matched to a gene: 11. The DNA of the CDR3 is TGTGCCAGTTCCTCCCCGGGGGGTGCTAGCACAGATACGCAGTATTTT. Residues: CASSSPGGASTDTQYF.

The V gene is TRBV6-4, the J gene TRBJ2-2, with 13 bases lining up with TRBD2. The V and J ends lost 2 bases and 6 bases, in that order; junction bases with no gene match: 6. The CDR3 is 17 residues long. CDR1 MRHNA and CDR2 SNTAGT come from the germline V gene. The CDR3 DNA sequence: TGTGCCAGCAGTGACCGCCAACTAGCGGGAGGGCCCGGGGAGCTGTTTTTT. Its protein is CASSDRQLAGGPGELFF.

The CDR3 DNA reads as TGTGCCACCAGCAGAGGTTCAGAAAAACTGTTTTTT. This sequence encodes CATSRGSEKLFF. The rearrangement uses TRBV15 and TRBJ1-4; D uncertain. Trimming left V 1 base short and J 8 bases short, with 5 bases between. This CDR3 is 12 amino acids long. Germline V gives CDR1 LNHNV, CDR2 YYDKDF (reference sequence).

About this clone itself: This sample also contains other DNA sequences that code for the same CDR3. The CDR3 spells CASSLVGQGQETQYF. CDR3 DNA: TGCGCCAGCAGCTTGGTGGGACAGGGACAAGAGACCCAGTACTTC. The J gene is TRBJ2-5, the V gene TRBV5-1, with 9 bases fitting TRBD1. Trimming at V came to 0 bases and at J to 2 bases, leaving 2 bases not matched to a gene. CDR1 and CDR2 from the germline V gene are SGHRS and YFSETQ. The CDR3 has 15 amino acids.

J is TRBJ2-1 and V is TRBV4-3, with 9 bases aligning to TRBD1. This CDR3 spans 17 amino acids. Per the germline V gene, CDR1 is LGHNA and CDR2 is YSLEER. The V and J ends lost 3 bases and 1 base, in that order; junction bases with no gene match: 7. This CDR3 reads CASSQMAGTGSYNEQFF. CDR3 in DNA: TGCGCCAGCAGCCAGATGGCCGGGACAGGGTCCTACAATGAGCAGTTCTTC.

The genes are TRBV21-1 and TRBJ2-3; the listed D gene, TRBD2, was not tested against the DNA. TRBV21-1 is shown as a pseudogene. This CDR3 region has 16 residues. DNA of the CDR3: TGTGCCAGCAGCCACGGGGATAAACCTAGCACAGATACGCAGTATTTT. Protein sequence: CASSHGDKPSTDTQYF.

The gene calls are TRBV7-2 and TRBJ2-5; 8 nucleotides match TRBD1. The CDR3 loop spans 15 amino acids. CDR1 and CDR2 (germline): SGHTA, FQGNSA. V lost 1 base and J lost 2; bases outside the gene matches: 3. The CDR3 sequence is CASSLVTGGQETQYF. The CDR3 DNA is TGTGCCAGCAGCTTAGTAACAGGGGGTCAAGAGACCCAGTACTTC.

The chain carries TRBV6-1 and TRBJ1-1, with unresolved D. The CDR3 extends over 13 amino acids. Trimming took off 10 bases at V and 8 bases at J, with 20 bases between the two ends. Germline-derived CDR1 and CDR2 are MNHNS and SASEGT. As DNA, the CDR3 is TGTGCCACCCAACTTTCGGCAGCCCCAGAAGCTTTCTTT. Translated: CATQLSAAPEAFF.

The V and J genes are TRBV7-8 and TRBJ2-7, with TRBD2 matching over 15 bases. V dropped 5 bases and J dropped 3; count of bases not matched to a gene: 5. Germline CDR1 SGHVS, CDR2 FQNEAQ. The CDR3 covers 16 residues. The CDR3 here is CASSGGLAGGSYEQYF. The CDR3 region has the DNA TGTGCCAGCAGCGGGGGACTAGCGGGAGGCAGCTACGAGCAGTACTTC.

This sequence joins TRBV6-5 and TRBJ2-7; tentatively, D is TRBD2 (5 bases). Looked up from germline, CDR1 is MNHEY and CDR2 is SVGAGI. Trimming took off 5 bases at V and 4 bases at J, with 15 bases between the two ends. The length of the CDR3 is 14 residues. CDR3 sequence: CASSGLPGKYEQYF. The CDR3 region has the DNA TGTGCCAGCAGTGGCCTGCCGGGGAAATACGAGCAGTACTTC.

This clone showed up just once. V is TRBV19 and J is TRBJ1-2, with 8 bases that match TRBD1. Per germline, CDR1 LNHDA and CDR2 SQIVND (reference sequence). V was pared by 5 bases and J by 2 bases, with 7 bases of the junction left unmatched. This CDR3 has 15 amino acids. CDR3 nucleotides: TGTGCCAGTAGTCTATGGGACAGGCCGAACTATGGCTACACCTTC. This encodes CASSLWDRPNYGYTF.

V is TRBV5-1 and J is TRBJ2-3, with 11 positions matching TRBD2. Trimming at V came to 0 bases and at J to 2 bases, leaving 5 bases not matched to a gene. The CDR3 length is 17 residues. Per germline, CDR1 SGHRS and CDR2 YFSETQ. Here the CDR3 DNA reads TGCGCCAGCAGCTTGGGCCTAGCGGGGGGTGTCACAGATACGCAGTATTTT. Translation: CASSLGLAGGVTDTQYF.

The genes are TRBV11-3 and TRBJ2-1; D remains unclear. The CDR3 spans 15 residues. CDR1 is SGHNT and CDR2 is YENEEA in the germline V gene. V was trimmed by 1 base and J by 0 bases, leaving 7 bases between them. DNA of the CDR3: TGTGCCAGCAGCTTAGGCGGCAACTCCTACAATGAGCAGTTCTTC. Protein sequence: CASSLGGNSYNEQFF. The whole variable domain, remainder taken from reference TRBV11-3 and TRBJ2-1, is EAGVVQSPRYKIIEKKQPVAFWCNPISGHNTLYWYLQNLGQGPELLIRYENEEAVDDSQLPKDRFSAERLKGVDSTLKIQPAELGDSAVYLCASSLGGNSYNEQFFGPGTRLTVL.

The V and J genes are TRBV2 and TRBJ2-2; no firm D call. CDR1 and CDR2 (germline): SNHLY, FYNNEI. The ends were cut back, 7 bases at V and 0 bases at J, with 6 bases in the middle. The CDR3 spans 13 residues. CDR3 in DNA: TGTGCCAGCACCCAGCCGAACACCGGGGAGCTGTTTTTT. It specifies CASTQPNTGELFF. The whole variable domain, remainder taken from reference TRBV2 and TRBJ2-2, is EPEVTQTPSHQVTQMGQEVILRCVPISNHLYFYWYRQILGQKVEFLVSFYNNEISEKSEIFDDQFSVERPDGSNFTLKIRSTKLEDSAMYFCASTQPNTGELFFGEGSRLTVL.

The chain uses TRBV5-5 and TRBJ1-5; D may be TRBD1 (5 bases). This CDR3 contains 15 residues. Trimming took 1 base from V and 2 from J, leaving 10 bases between them. Germline CDR1 SGHKS, CDR2 YYEKEE (reference sequence). For the CDR3, the DNA is TGTGCCAGCAGCTTGCGGGGCCTGGGCAATCAGCCCCAGCATTTT. The encoded protein is CASSLRGLGNQPQHF.

This chain joins TRBV4-3 and TRBJ1-2; D remains unclear. Germline V lookup: CDR1 LGHNA, CDR2 YSLEER. CDR3 length: 18 amino acids. V lost 3 bases to trimming and J lost 4 bases, with 24 bases between them. The CDR3 loop is CASSQELTGSSTPYGYTF. The CDR3 DNA sequence: TGCGCCAGCAGCCAGGAACTAACCGGGAGTTCAACACCCTATGGCTACACCTTC.

This chain uses TRBV5-1 with TRBJ2-5; 11 bases fit TRBD2. Germline trimming cut 5 bases from V and 11 bases from J; bases unmatched to any gene: 8. Germline assignment: CDR1 SGHRS and CDR2 YFSETQ. The CDR3 length is 13 residues. The CDR3 spells CASRIAGGREQYF. The CDR3 region has the DNA TGCGCCAGCAGGATAGCGGGAGGGCGGGAGCAGTACTTC.

The chain has TRBV5-4 and TRBJ2-7; 11 bases align to TRBD2. This CDR3 is 14 amino acids long. Germline CDR1 SGHNT, CDR2 YYREEE (reference sequence). The V and J ends lost 4 bases and 3 bases, in that order; junction bases with no gene match: 3. The CDR3 loop is CASSPGTSGYEQYF. The CDR3, as DNA: TGTGCCAGCAGCCCGGGGACTAGCGGCTACGAGCAGTACTTC. The full variable domain, in which reference TRBV5-4 and TRBJ2-7 provide the parts outside the CDR3, is ETGVTQSPTHLIKTRGQQVTLRCSSQSGHNTVSWYQQALGQGPQFIFQYYREEENGRGNFPPRFSGLQFPNYSSELNVNALELDDSALYLCASSPGTSGYEQYFGPGTRLTVT.

This sequence joins TRBV6-1 and TRBJ2-6; D not resolved. The CDR3 spans 15 residues. V lost 6 bases to trimming and J lost 5 bases, with 14 bases between them. Germline assignment: CDR1 MNHNS and CDR2 SASEGT. CDR3 sequence (DNA): TGTGCCAGCAGCGGCGAGGTTGGAAGGGCCAACGTCCTGACTTTC. This translates into CASSGEVGRANVLTF.

The chain joins TRBV19 to TRBJ1-2; no reliable D call. The CDR3 totals 16 residues. In germline, CDR1 is LNHDA, CDR2 SQIVND (reference sequence). With 0 bases removed from V and 1 base from J, the gap between germline ends came to 12 bases. DNA for the CDR3: TGTGCCAGTAGTATAGATATCGGGAGTCGTAACTATGGCTACACCTTC. This codes for CASSIDIGSRNYGYTF.

J is TRBJ2-2 and V is TRBV4-3, with 7 bases identical to TRBD2. Trimming cost V 0 bases and J 5 bases; bases outside gene matches: 0. The CDR3 is 14 amino acids. Germline-derived CDR1 and CDR2 are LGHNA and YSLEER. CDR3 coding DNA: TGCGCCAGCAGCCAAGAGGGAGGGACCGGGGAGCTGTTTTTT. This gives the protein CASSQEGGTGELFF.

The gene calls are TRBV6-1 and TRBJ1-1, with 7 positions matching TRBD1. The CDR3 spans 11 residues. J gave up 7 bases and V 6 bases, and 2 bases lay outside the gene matches. Germline V gives CDR1 MNHNS, CDR2 SASEGT. The CDR3 loop is CASSGTVEAFF. Written as DNA, the CDR3 is TGTGCCAGCAGCGGGACAGTTGAAGCTTTCTTT.

V is TRBV13 and J is TRBJ2-3, with 7 bases identical to TRBD2. Unmatched junction bases numbered 9, after V lost 5 bases and J lost 1 base. Germline values: CDR1 PRHDT, CDR2 FYEKMQ (reference sequence). The CDR3 is made up of 16 amino acids. Here the CDR3 reads CASSLQLGRGTDTQYF. CDR3 bases: TGTGCCAGCAGCCTACAACTAGGGAGGGGCACAGATACGCAGTATTTT.

The V call is TRBV29-1, the J call TRBJ2-7; D uncertain. Trimming left V 6 bases short and J 3 bases short, with 9 bases between. Germline CDR1 reads SQVTM; CDR2 reads ANQGSEA. CDR3 length: 11 amino acids. DNA for the CDR3: TGCAGCGTCTCAACAAACTACGAGCAGTACTTC. Translated, it gives CSVSTNYEQYF.

The genes are TRBV9 and TRBJ2-1, with TRBD2 matching 10 bases. V lost 0 bases, J lost 8 bases, and 5 bases stayed unmatched. Per the germline V gene, CDR1 is SGDLS and CDR2 is YYNGEE. CDR3 length equals 15 residues. CDR3 loop: CASSVGSSGSHEQFF. Written as DNA, the CDR3 is TGTGCCAGCAGCGTAGGCTCTAGCGGGAGCCATGAGCAGTTCTTC.